This T cell receptor (beta chain) stems from a study of early T cells in non-severe SARS-CoV-2 infection. Overall study context: Sequencing used unsorted whole-blood bulk RNA, so chains lack pairing.

The ends were cut back, 7 bases at V and 2 bases at J, with 18 bases in the middle. The CDR3 runs to 16 residues. The germline CDR1 and CDR2 sequences are MDHEN and SYDVKM. TCRdb used MiXCR to reprocess the 5' RACE reads, holding one entry per CDR3 protein. There are about 73,000 distinct CDR3 sequences in the sample; about an eighth occur only once, and over 12% lies in the top ten. This TCR came from an adult who was a healthcare worker with PCR-confirmed SARS-CoV-2 infection or an uninfected control (not recorded which). The sample comprised whole blood. The chain is built from TRBV28 and TRBJ1-3; D perhaps matches TRBD1 (5 bases). CDR3 protein: CASIRGRVLAGNTIYF. Written as DNA, the CDR3 is TGTGCCAGCATTAGGGGTAGGGTTTTGGCTGGAAACACCATATATTTT.